One sample yielded the 14 T cell receptor beta chains listed below, sequenced in a study of cytomegalovirus exposure and HLA in healthy donors. PCR employed 60 Vbeta and 13 Jbeta primers. Profiling relied on immunoSEQ multiplex PCR, and the TCRdb table lists in-frame clones only, not all of them. The sample lists tens of thousands of clones, almost 75% occurring once. Sample: PBMCs. The receptor source for this set is a man aged 50 or older in good health and CMV-seronegative.

The chain has TRBV5-6 and TRBJ1-6; weak D call: TRBD1 (6 bases). Looked up from germline, CDR1 is SGHDT and CDR2 is YYEEEE. This CDR3 is 15 amino acids long. Trimming shortened V by 4 bases and J by 6 bases, and 14 bases separated the two germline ends. In DNA, the CDR3 is TGTGCCAGCAGCCGAGTTGGGGGCATTAATTCACCCCTCCACTTT. It specifies CASSRVGGINSPLHF.

The chain couples TRBV11-2 to TRBJ2-7; no clear D. Germline loops: CDR1 SGHAT, CDR2 FQNNGV. This CDR3 spans 16 amino acids. V gave up 1 base and J gave up 0 bases, with 13 bases separating them. The CDR3 sequence is CASSLGGITNSYEQYF. CDR3 DNA: TGTGCCAGCAGCTTAGGTGGTATTACTAACTCCTACGAGCAGTACTTC.

This clone came up once. J is TRBJ2-2 and V is TRBV7-8, with TRBD1 as a possible D gene (5 bases). This CDR3 has 17 residues. The germline CDR1 and CDR2 sequences are SGHVS and FQNEAQ. Trimming pared 2 bases from V and 4 bases from J, leaving 17 bases between. The CDR3 sequence is CASSLRLPGKGTGELFF. CDR3 bases: TGTGCCAGCAGCTTAAGGCTCCCAGGGAAAGGCACCGGGGAGCTGTTTTTT. Supplemented by reference TRBV7-8 and TRBJ2-2, the full variable domain reads GAGVSQSPRYKVAKRGQDVALRCDPISGHVSLFWYQQALGQGPEFLTYFQNEAQLDKSGLPSDRFFAERPEGSVSTLKIQRTQQEDSAVYLCASSLRLPGKGTGELFFGEGSRLTVL.

In this sample, this clone turned up a few times. The CDR3 sequence: CASSVGGGGPLLEQYF. The CDR3 nucleotides read TGTGCCAGCAGCGTAGGCGGCGGGGGGCCATTACTGGAGCAGTACTTC. The rearrangement joins TRBV9 to TRBJ2-7; 8 nucleotides align to TRBD2. The CDR3 is 16 amino acids. Losses at the gene ends were 0 bases for V and 7 bases for J; bases not matched to a gene: 12. The germline CDR1 and CDR2 sequences are SGDLS and YYNGEE.

V and J are TRBV2 and TRBJ1-4; no clear D gene. Germline-derived CDR1 and CDR2 are SNHLY and FYNNEI. CDR3 length: 11 residues. The V end was cut by 9 bases, the J end by 11 bases, with 13 bases between. The CDR3 nucleotides are TGTGCCAGTGCCGCAGGTTGGAAACTGTTTTTT. This codes for CASAAGWKLFF.

The chain joins TRBV6-5 to TRBJ1-5; perhaps TRBD1 as D (5 bases). V was trimmed by 4 bases and J by 5 bases, leaving 12 bases between them. The CDR3 has 14 amino acids. CDR1 and CDR2 from the germline V gene are MNHEY and SVGAGI. CDR3 nucleotides: TGTGCCAGCAGTTTACAGGAGACCTATCAGCCCCAGCATTTT. Its protein product is CASSLQETYQPQHF.

This clone was counted a few times. The same CDR3 also results from other DNA sequences found in this sample. The chain links TRBV10-3 to TRBJ1-2; 10 nucleotides agree with TRBD1. Trimming removed 10 bases from V and 6 bases from J; junction bases left unmatched: 14. Germline-derived CDR1 and CDR2 are ENHRY and SYGVKD. The CDR3 covers 15 residues. CDR3 nucleotides: TGTGCCACCGAAGGCCGAAGACAGGGGGCAGATGGCTACACCTTC. Encoded protein: CATEGRRQGADGYTF.

This chain connects TRBV7-2 to TRBJ1-4; D is unresolved. Germline V lookup: CDR1 SGHTA, CDR2 FQGNSA. The CDR3 contains 15 residues. V lost 0 bases to trimming and J lost 7 bases, with 12 bases between them. CDR3: CASSLARIRSEKLFF. CDR3 DNA sequence: TGTGCCAGCAGCTTAGCCCGAATCCGGTCTGAAAAACTGTTTTTT. Variable domain in full (rest from reference TRBV7-2 and TRBJ1-4): GAGVSQSPSNKVTEKGKDVELRCDPISGHTALYWYRQSLGQGLEFLIYFQGNSAPDKSGLPSDRFSAERTGGSVSTLTIQRTQQEDSAVYLCASSLARIRSEKLFFGSGTQLSVL.

This clone was observed a few times. The rearrangement uses TRBV6-5 and TRBJ2-5; TRBD2 is a possible D gene (6 bases). Germline CDR1 MNHEY, CDR2 SVGAGI. Trimming removed 9 bases at V and 5 bases at J, with 10 bases between. This CDR3 contains 11 residues. The CDR3 DNA is TGTGCCAGTCGGGGGTGGGAGACCCAGTACTTC. Translating gives CASRGWETQYF.

The chain has TRBV30 and TRBJ2-3; D perhaps matches TRBD1 (6 bases). V was shortened by 0 bases and J by 5 bases, with 9 bases between the two germline ends. CDR3 size: 13 residues. Per the germline V gene, CDR1 is GTSNPN and CDR2 is SVGIG (reference sequence). CDR3 DNA: TGTGCCTGGAGTGTTCAGGGGCAAGATACGCAGTATTTT. Its protein product is CAWSVQGQDTQYF. Supplemented by reference TRBV30 and TRBJ2-3, the full variable domain reads SQTIHQWPATLVQPVGSPLSLECTVEGTSNPNLYWYRQAAGRGLQLLFYSVGIGQISSEVPQNLSASRPQDRQFILSSKKLLLSDSGFYLCAWSVQGQDTQYFGPGTRLTVL.

This sequence joins TRBV10-2 and TRBJ1-2; 7 positions agree with TRBD1. Germline assignment: CDR1 WSHSY and CDR2 SAAADI. Trimming removed 9 bases from V and 5 bases from J; junction bases left unmatched: 15. The length of the CDR3 is 15 residues. The CDR3 loop reads CASSPSTGVRYGYTF. CDR3 nucleotide sequence: TGCGCCAGTAGCCCTTCAACAGGGGTTAGGTATGGCTACACCTTC.

This chain connects TRBV5-1 to TRBJ1-2; TRBD1 matches 8 bases. The CDR3 spans 15 residues. Germline-derived CDR1 and CDR2 are SGHRS and YFSETQ. V was pared by 4 bases and J by 5 bases, with 10 bases of the junction left unmatched. The CDR3 region is CASSLTGASGYGYTF. The CDR3 coding sequence is TGCGCCAGCAGCCTGACAGGGGCCTCGGGTTATGGCTACACCTTC.

The chain recombines TRBV21-1 with TRBJ2-7; the D segment call TRBD2 is taken from the table without a DNA check. TRBV21-1 is flagged as a pseudogene. This CDR3 has 8 residues. CDR3 protein: CASSRQYF. The CDR3 region has the DNA TGTGCCAGCAGCCGGCAGTACTTC.

This clone was seen a handful of times. The CDR3 nucleotides read TGTGCCAGCAGCTTAGCGCTGAGGGATACGCAGTATTTT. Translated: CASSLALRDTQYF. The gene calls are TRBV7-9 and TRBJ2-3; the D is unclear. The germline V gene encodes CDR1 SEHNR and CDR2 FQNEAQ (reference sequence). The V end was cut by 0 bases, the J end by 6 bases, with 7 bases between. There are 13 residues in the CDR3.